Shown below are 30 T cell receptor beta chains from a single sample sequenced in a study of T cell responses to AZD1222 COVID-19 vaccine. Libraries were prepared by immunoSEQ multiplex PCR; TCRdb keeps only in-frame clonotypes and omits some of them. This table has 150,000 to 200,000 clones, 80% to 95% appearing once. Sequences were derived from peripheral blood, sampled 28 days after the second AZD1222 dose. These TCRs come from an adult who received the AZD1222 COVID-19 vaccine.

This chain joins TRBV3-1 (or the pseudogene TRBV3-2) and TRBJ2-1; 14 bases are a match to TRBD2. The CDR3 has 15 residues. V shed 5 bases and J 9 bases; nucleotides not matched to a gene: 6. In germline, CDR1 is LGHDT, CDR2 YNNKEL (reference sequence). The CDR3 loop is CASSGGLAGVSEQFF. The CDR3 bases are TGTGCCAGCAGCGGGGGACTAGCGGGGGTCAGTGAGCAGTTCTTC.

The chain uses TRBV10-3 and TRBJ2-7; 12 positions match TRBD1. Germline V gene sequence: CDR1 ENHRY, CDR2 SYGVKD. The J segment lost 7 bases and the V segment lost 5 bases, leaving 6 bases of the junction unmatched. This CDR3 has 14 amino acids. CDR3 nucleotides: TGTGCCATCAGTCCGGGACAGGGGGCGTTAGAGCAGTACTTC. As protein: CAISPGQGALEQYF.

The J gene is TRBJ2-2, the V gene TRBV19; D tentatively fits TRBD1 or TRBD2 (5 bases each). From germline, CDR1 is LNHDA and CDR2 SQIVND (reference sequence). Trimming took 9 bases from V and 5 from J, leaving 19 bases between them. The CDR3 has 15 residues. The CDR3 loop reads CASKLGDLWTGELFF. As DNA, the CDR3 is TGTGCCAGCAAACTGGGGGACCTTTGGACCGGGGAGCTGTTTTTT. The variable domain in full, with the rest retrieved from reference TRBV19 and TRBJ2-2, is DGGITQSPKYLFRKEGQNVTLSCEQNLNHDAMYWYRQDPGQGLRLIYYSQIVNDFQKGDIAEGYSVSREKKESFPLTVTSAQKNPTAFYLCASKLGDLWTGELFFGEGSRLTVL.

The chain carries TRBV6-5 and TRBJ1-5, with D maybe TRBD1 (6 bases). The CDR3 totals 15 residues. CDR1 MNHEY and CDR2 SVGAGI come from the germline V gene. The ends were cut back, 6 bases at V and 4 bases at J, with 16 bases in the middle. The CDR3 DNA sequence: TGTGCCAGCAGACGGGAGGGGGGCGCGAATCAGCCCCAGCATTTT. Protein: CASRREGGANQPQHF.

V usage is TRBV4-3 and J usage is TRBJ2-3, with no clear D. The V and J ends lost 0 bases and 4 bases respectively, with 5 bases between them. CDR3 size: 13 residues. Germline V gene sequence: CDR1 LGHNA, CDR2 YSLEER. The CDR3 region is CASSQESADTQYF. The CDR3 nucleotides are TGCGCCAGCAGCCAAGAGTCTGCAGATACGCAGTATTTT.

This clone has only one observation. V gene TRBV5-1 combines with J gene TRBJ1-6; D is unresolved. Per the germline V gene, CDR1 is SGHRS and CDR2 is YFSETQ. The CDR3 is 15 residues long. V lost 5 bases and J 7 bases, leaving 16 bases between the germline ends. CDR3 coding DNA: TGCGCCAGCAGTTATGGGCCTCCAGAAAATTCACCCCTCCACTTT. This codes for CASSYGPPENSPLHF.

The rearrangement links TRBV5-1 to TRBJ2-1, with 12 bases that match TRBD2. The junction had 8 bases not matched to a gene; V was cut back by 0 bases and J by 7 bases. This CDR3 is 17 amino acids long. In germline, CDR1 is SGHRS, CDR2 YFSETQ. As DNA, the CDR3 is TGCGCCAGCAGCTTGGTCGGAACTAGCGGGGGGCGGAATGAGCAGTTCTTC. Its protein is CASSLVGTSGGRNEQFF.

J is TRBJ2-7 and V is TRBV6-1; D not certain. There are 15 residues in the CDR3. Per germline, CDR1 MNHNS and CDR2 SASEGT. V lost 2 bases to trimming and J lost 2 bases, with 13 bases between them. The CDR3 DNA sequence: TGTGCCAGCAGTGAAAACCCTGCAGCTGCCTACGAGCAGTACTTC. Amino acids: CASSENPAAAYEQYF.

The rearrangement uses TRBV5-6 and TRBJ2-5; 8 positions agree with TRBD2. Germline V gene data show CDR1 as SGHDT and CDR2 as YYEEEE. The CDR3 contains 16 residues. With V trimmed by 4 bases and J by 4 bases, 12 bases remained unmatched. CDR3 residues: CASSRGAGVSGETQYF. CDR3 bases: TGTGCCAGCAGCAGGGGAGCGGGAGTGTCGGGAGAGACCCAGTACTTC. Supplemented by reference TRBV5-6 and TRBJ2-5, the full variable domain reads DAGVTQSPTHLIKTRGQQVTLRCSPKSGHDTVSWYQQALGQGPQFIFQYYEEEERQRGNFPDRFSGHQFPNYSSELNVNALLLGDSALYLCASSRGAGVSGETQYFGPGTRLLVL.

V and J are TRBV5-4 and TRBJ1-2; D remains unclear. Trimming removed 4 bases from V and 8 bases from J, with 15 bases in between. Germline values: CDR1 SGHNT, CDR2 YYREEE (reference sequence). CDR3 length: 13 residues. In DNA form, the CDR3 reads TGTGCCAGCAGCCTCGACGGCACTGGGGGCTACACCTTC. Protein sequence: CASSLDGTGGYTF.

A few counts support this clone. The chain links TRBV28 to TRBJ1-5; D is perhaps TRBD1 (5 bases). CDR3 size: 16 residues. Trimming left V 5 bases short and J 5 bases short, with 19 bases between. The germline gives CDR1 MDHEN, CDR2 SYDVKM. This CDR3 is CASSNGLGGEYQPQHF. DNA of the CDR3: TGTGCCAGCAGTAATGGCCTCGGGGGAGAGTATCAGCCCCAGCATTTT. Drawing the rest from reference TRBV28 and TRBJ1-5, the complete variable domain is DVKVTQSSRYLVKRTGEKVFLECVQDMDHENMFWYRQDPGLGLRLIYFSYDVKMKEKGDIPEGYSVSREKKERFSLILESASTNQTSMYLCASSNGLGGEYQPQHFGDGTRLSIL.

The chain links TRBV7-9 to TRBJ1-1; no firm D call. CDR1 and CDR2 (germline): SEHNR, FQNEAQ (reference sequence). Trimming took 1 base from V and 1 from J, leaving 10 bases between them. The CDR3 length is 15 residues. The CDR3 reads CASSLESGQNTEAFF. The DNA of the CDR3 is TGTGCCAGCAGCTTAGAATCCGGCCAGAACACTGAAGCTTTCTTT.

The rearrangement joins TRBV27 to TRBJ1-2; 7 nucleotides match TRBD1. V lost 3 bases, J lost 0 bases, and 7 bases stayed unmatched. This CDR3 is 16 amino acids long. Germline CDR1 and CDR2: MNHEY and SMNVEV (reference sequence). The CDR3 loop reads CASSFRGTAPNYGYTF. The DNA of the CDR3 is TGTGCCAGCAGTTTTCGGGGGACAGCCCCTAACTATGGCTACACCTTC.

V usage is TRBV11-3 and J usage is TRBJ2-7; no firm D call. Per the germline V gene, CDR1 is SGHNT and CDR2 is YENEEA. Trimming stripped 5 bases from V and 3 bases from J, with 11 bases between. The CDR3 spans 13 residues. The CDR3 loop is CASSPPGVYEQYF. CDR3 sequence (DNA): TGTGCCAGCAGCCCCCCTGGGGTCTACGAGCAGTACTTC.

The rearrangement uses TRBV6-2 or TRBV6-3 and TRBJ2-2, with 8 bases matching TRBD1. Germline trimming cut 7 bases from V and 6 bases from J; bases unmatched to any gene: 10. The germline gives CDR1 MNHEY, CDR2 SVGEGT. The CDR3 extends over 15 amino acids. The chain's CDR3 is CASTHSTGAAGELFF. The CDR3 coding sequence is TGTGCCAGCACTCACTCGACAGGGGCGGCCGGGGAGCTGTTTTTT.

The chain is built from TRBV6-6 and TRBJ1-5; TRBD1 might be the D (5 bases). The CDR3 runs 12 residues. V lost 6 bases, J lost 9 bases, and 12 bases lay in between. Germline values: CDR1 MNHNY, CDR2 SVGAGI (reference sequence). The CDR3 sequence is CASSYNQGPQHF. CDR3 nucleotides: TGTGCCAGCAGCTATAACCAGGGGCCCCAGCATTTT.

CDR3 protein: CASSYGGPATNEKLFF. The CDR3 bases are TGTGCCAGCAGCTATGGGGGACCTGCAACTAATGAAAAACTGTTTTTT. The chain uses TRBV5-4 and TRBJ1-4, with TRBD1 as a possible D gene (5 bases). V was cut by 3 bases and J by 0 bases, with 12 bases left in between. The CDR3 has 16 amino acids. CDR1 is SGHNT, CDR2 YYREEE, per germline (reference sequence).

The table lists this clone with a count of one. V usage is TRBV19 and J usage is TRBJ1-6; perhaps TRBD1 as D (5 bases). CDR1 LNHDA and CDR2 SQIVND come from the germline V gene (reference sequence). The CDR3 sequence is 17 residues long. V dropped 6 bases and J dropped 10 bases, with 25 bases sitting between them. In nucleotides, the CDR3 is TGTGCCAGTAGCCCCCATCGGGACGTCACCTTCCACTCACCCCTCCACTTT. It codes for CASSPHRDVTFHSPLHF.

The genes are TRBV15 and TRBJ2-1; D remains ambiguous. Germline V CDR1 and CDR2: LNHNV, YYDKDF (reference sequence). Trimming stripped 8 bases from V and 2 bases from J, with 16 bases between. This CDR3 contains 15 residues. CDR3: CATPCEVETYNEQFF. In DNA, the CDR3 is TGTGCCACCCCCTGCGAGGTGGAGACCTACAATGAGCAGTTCTTC.

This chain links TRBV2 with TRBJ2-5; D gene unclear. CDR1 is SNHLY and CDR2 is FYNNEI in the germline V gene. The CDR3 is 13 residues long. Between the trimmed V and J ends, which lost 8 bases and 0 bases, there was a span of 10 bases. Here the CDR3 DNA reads TGTGCCAGCGACCAGTTCTACCAAGAGACCCAGTACTTC. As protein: CASDQFYQETQYF.

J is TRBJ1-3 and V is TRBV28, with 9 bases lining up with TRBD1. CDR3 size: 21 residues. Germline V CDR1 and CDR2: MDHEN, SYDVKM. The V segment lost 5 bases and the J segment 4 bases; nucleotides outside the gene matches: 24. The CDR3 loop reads CASSPSGGQGQRRRPGNTIYF. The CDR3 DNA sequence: TGTGCCAGCAGTCCCTCCGGGGGACAGGGTCAACGCCGGCGACCGGGAAACACCATATATTTT.

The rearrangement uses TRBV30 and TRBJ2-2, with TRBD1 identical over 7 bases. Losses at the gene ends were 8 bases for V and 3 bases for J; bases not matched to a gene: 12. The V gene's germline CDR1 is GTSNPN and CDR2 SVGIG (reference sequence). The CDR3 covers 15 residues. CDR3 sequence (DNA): TGTGCCCACTCTCCACTGACAGGGCACACCGGGGAGCTGTTTTTT. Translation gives CAHSPLTGHTGELFF. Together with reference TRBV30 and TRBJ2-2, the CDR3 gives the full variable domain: SQTIHQWPATLVQPVGSPLSLECTVEGTSNPNLYWYRQAAGRGLQLLFYSVGIGQISSEVPQNLSASRPQDRQFILSSKKLLLSDSGFYLCAHSPLTGHTGELFFGEGSRLTVL.

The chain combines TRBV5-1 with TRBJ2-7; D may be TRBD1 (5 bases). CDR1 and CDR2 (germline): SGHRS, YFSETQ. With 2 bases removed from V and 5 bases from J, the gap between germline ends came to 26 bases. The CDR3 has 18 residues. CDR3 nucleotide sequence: TGCGCCAGCAGCTTAAGGAACGATTGGACGGCAGGGAAAAACGAGCAGTACTTC. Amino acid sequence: CASSLRNDWTAGKNEQYF.

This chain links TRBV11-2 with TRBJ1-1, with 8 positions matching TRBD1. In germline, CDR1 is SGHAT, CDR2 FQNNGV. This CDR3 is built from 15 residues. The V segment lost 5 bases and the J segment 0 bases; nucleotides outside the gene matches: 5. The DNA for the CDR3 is TGTGCCAGCAGCCCCTGGACAGGGATGAACACTGAAGCTTTCTTT. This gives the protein CASSPWTGMNTEAFF.

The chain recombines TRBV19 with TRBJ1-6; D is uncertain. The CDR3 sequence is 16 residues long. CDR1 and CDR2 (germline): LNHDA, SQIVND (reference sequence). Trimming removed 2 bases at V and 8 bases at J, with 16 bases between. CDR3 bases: TGTGCCAGTAGTATACTGGTGGCTCCCGGCGATTCACCCCTCCACTTT. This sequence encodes CASSILVAPGDSPLHF.

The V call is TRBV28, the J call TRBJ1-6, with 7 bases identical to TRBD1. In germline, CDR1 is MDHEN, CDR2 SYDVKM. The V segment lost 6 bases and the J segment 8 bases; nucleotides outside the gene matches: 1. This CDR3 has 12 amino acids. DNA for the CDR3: TGTGCCAGCAGGGGACAGTATTCACCCCTCCACTTT. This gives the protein CASRGQYSPLHF.

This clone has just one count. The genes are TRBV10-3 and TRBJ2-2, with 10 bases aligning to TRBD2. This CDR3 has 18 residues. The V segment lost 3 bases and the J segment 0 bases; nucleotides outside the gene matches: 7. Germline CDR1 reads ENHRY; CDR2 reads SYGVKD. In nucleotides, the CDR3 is TGTGCCATCAGTGAACATAGCGGGGGGAAAACGAACACCGGGGAGCTGTTTTTT. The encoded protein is CAISEHSGGKTNTGELFF.

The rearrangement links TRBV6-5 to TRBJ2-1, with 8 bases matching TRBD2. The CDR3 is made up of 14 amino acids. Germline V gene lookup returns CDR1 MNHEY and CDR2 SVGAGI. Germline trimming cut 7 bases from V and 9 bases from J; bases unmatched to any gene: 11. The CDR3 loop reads CASKPGGGTIEQFF. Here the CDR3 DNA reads TGTGCCAGCAAACCCGGGGGGGGTACGATTGAGCAGTTCTTC.

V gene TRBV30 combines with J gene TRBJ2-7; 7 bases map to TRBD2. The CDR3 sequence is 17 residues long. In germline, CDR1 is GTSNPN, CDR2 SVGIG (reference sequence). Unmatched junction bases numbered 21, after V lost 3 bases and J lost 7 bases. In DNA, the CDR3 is TGTGCCTGGAGATCGGGGTTTGGTTCCGCGGGGGAGGGTGAGCAGTACTTC. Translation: CAWRSGFGSAGEGEQYF.

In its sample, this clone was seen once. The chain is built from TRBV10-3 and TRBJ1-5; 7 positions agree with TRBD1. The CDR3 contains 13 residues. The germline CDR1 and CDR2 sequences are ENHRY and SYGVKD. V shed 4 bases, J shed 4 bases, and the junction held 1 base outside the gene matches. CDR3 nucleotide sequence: TGTGCCATCAGTGGACAGGGAAATCAGCCCCAGCATTTT. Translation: CAISGQGNQPQHF.